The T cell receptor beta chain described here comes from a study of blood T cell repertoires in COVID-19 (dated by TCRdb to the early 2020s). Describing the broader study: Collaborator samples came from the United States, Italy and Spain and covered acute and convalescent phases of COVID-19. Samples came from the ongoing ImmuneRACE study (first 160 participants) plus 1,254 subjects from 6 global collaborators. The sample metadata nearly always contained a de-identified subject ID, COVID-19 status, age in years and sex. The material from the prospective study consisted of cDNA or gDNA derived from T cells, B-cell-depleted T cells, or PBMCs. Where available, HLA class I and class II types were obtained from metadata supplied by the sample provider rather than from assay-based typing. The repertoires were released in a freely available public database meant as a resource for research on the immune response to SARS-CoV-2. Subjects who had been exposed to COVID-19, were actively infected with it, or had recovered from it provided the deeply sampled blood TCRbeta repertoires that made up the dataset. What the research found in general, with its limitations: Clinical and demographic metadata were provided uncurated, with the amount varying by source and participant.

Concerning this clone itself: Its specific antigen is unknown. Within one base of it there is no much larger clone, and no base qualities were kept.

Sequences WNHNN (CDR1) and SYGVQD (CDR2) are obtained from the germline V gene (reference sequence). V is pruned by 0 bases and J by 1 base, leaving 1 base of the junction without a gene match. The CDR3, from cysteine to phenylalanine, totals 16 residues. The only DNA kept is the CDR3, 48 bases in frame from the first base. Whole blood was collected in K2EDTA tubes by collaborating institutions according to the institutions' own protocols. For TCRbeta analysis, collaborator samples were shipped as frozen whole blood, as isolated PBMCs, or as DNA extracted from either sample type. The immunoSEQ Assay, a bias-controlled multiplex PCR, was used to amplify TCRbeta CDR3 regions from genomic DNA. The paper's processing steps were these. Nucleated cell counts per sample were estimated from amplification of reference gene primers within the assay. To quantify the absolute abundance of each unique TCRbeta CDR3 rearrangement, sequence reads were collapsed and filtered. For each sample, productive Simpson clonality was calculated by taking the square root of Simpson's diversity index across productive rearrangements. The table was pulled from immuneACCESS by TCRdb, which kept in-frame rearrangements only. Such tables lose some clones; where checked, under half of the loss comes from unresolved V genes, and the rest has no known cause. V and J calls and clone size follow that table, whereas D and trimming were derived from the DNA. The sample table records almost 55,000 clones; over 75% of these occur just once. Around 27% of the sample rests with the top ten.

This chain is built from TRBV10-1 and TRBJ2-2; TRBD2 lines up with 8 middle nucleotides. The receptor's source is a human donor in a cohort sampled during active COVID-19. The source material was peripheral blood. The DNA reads TGCGCCAGCAGTGAGTCCAGCGGGAGGAACACCGGGGAGCTGTTTTTT. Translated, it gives CASSESSGRNTGELFF.